The clone carrying this TCR beta chain was detected many times. Its antigen remains unknown. There are 15 residues in the CDR3. The V gene's germline CDR1 is DFQATT and CDR2 SNEGSKA (reference sequence). Trimming pared 0 bases from V and 4 bases from J, leaving 15 bases between. What was amplified from RNA transcripts were TCR beta CDR3 regions. An initial round of RT-PCR targeting the TCR CDR3 relied on the HTBI primer set. MiXCR, applied by TCRdb to the multiplex PCR reads, yields one record per CDR3 protein. The repertoire consists of 140,000 or so distinct CDR3 sequences, with approximately 20% occurring once and the leading ten covering more than 60%. Each diagnosis was grounded in clinical symptoms, serum thyroxine and TRAb, thyroid ultrasound, and orbital computed tomography. The sample, blood from the first hyperthyroidism diagnosis, precedes any ophthalmopathy symptoms. This entry comes from a study of T cells in Graves' hyperthyroidism and ophthalmopathy. Study-level points and caveats: Blood held most thyroid clonotypes expanded above 0.001 frequency. Separation of ophthalmopathy from stable hyperthyroidism was achieved by a 13 V-J model.

The chain combines TRBV20-1 with TRBJ1-1; D is perhaps TRBD1 (6 bases). This receptor was obtained from a woman aged 45-65 years with Graves' hyperthyroidism that later progressed to Graves' ophthalmopathy. Sequencing used blood. Here the CDR3 reads CSARDGRTVTTEAFF. The CDR3 DNA reads as TGCAGTGCTAGAGATGGCCGGACAGTCACCACTGAAGCTTTCTTT.